This T cell receptor (beta chain) was sequenced in a study of blood T cell repertoires in COVID-19 (TCRdb year 2020). About the full investigation: Collaborator samples came from the United States, Italy and Spain and covered acute and convalescent phases of COVID-19. The material from the prospective study consisted of cDNA or gDNA derived from T cells, B-cell-depleted T cells, or PBMCs. The dataset comprised deeply sampled blood TCRbeta repertoires from subjects exposed to, actively infected with, or recovered from COVID-19. The repertoires were released in a freely available public database intended as a resource for research on the immune response to SARS-CoV-2. The samples were drawn from two sources: the first 160 participants of the ongoing ImmuneRACE study, and 1,200 or so subjects contributed by 6 global collaborators. The sample metadata nearly always contained a de-identified subject ID, COVID-19 status, age in years and sex. Where available, HLA class I and class II types were taken from metadata supplied by the sample provider and were not determined by assay-based typing.

Summary of the overall study and its limitations: Clinical and demographic metadata were provided uncurated, with the amount varying by source and participant.

The collaborating institutions used their own protocols to collect whole blood in K2EDTA tubes. For TCRbeta analysis, collaborators shipped samples as frozen whole blood, isolated PBMCs, or DNA extracted from either of those sample types. Spanning cysteine to phenylalanine, the CDR3 consists of 15 amino acids. Of all the DNA, just the CDR3 is kept, 45 bases in frame from base 1. Trimming takes 2 bases from V and 3 bases from J, and the germline ends sit 12 bases apart. Taken from the germline V gene, the CDR1 and CDR2 loops are SGHRS and YFSETQ. As concerns this clone: The antigen this receptor binds is unknown. Qualities for individual bases were not recorded, and no much larger clone is one base off.

TCRbeta CDR3 regions were amplified from genomic DNA by means of the immunoSEQ Assay, a bias-controlled multiplex PCR. The study's processing was this. The number of nucleated cells in each sample was estimated from the amplification of reference gene primers within the assay. To quantify the absolute abundance of each unique TCRbeta CDR3 rearrangement, sequence reads were collapsed and filtered. For each sample, productive Simpson clonality was calculated as the square root of Simpson's diversity index across productive rearrangements. The source is immuneACCESS, and TCRdb retained only in-frame sequences with V and J called. Part of the clones is not carried over; for the studies checked, unresolved V genes explain less than half of this, and the remainder is unexplained. The V and J calls and clone size are taken from that table; D and trimming were inferred from the DNA. Across this sample there are 40,000 to 55,000 clones, with around 90% seen only once. The ten largest clones add up to 6% to 6.5% of the sample.

The sequence was collected from a man aged 65 to 79 with active COVID-19. The specimen sequenced was peripheral blood. This chain joins TRBV5-1 to TRBJ1-3, with TRBD1 as a weak D call on 6 bases. The CDR3: CASSLNGQIGNTIYF. The nucleotides read TGCGCCAGCAGCTTAAACGGACAGATTGGAAACACCATATATTTT.